These 7 T cell receptor beta chains originate from one sample sequenced in a study of tumor-infiltrating lymphocytes in primary liver carcinoma. cDNA specific to TCR beta was made from around 470 ng of total RNA, with a constant-region primer employed for priming. Libraries covering TCR beta were generated through three nested multiplex PCR rounds (using a slightly modified ARM-PCR). The study ran its first two PCR rounds for about 11 cycles each, using TRBV1-TRBV30 forward primers and a C-beta reverse primer. TCRdb re-derived calls from the multiplex PCR reads in MiXCR, one entry per CDR3 protein. The table has about 320,000 distinct CDR3 sequences, 65% seen once. Germline DNA was also extracted, with blood RNA taken from unsorted whole blood. The specimen sequenced was peripheral blood. The receptor source for this set is a man aged 40-55 years with primary liver carcinoma and hepatitis B virus infection.

On this clonotype: One base away lies a much larger clone, so this may be a sequencing read error. The rearrangement uses TRBV4-3 and TRBJ2-3; D is ambiguous. Germline loops: CDR1 LGHNA, CDR2 YSLEER. The length of the CDR3 is 13 residues. CDR3 in amino acids: CASNQEGADTQYF. For the CDR3, the DNA is TGCGCCAGCAACCAAGAAGGAGCAGATACGCAGTATTTT.

Comments on this clonotype: This may come from a read error, since a much larger clone is one base off. The genes are TRBV23-1 and TRBJ1-5, with D possibly TRBD1 on 5 matching bases. TRBV23-1 is flagged as an ORF with uncertain function. CDR3 size: 15 residues. Trimming removed 2 bases at V and 4 bases at J, with 12 bases between. The CDR3, as DNA: TGCGCCAGCAGTCAACACGGCAGGGCAAATCAGCCCCAGCATTTT. Its translation is CASSQHGRANQPQHF.

This clonotype was seen at least ten times. The gene calls are TRBV11-2 and TRBJ2-6, with D uncertain. This CDR3 is 15 amino acids long. Germline V gene lookup returns CDR1 SGHAT and CDR2 FQNNGV. Trimming pared 5 bases from V and 4 bases from J, leaving 12 bases between. CDR3 loop: CASSISSSGANVLTF. In nucleotides, the CDR3 is TGTGCCAGCAGCATCTCGTCTTCGGGGGCCAACGTCCTGACTTTC.

This chain connects TRBV30 to TRBJ1-5; D may be TRBD1 (6 bases). The CDR3 runs 15 residues. Germline assignment: CDR1 GTSNPN and CDR2 SVGIG (reference sequence). V was pared by 2 bases and J by 3 bases, with 14 bases between. The CDR3 bases are TGTGCCTGGAGTCCCATGGGGGCTACCAATCAGCCCCAGCATTTT. Protein: CAWSPMGATNQPQHF.

The chain combines TRBV7-9 with TRBJ2-1; D is tentatively TRBD1 or TRBD2 (5 bases each). The CDR3 is 14 residues long. Trimming stripped 0 bases from V and 10 bases from J, with 13 bases between. Looked up from germline, CDR1 is SEHNR and CDR2 is FQNEAQ (reference sequence). CDR3 bases: TGTGCCAGCAGCTTAGCGAGGGGCGACTGGGAGCAGTTCTTC. It is translated as CASSLARGDWEQFF.

V gene TRBV13 combines with J gene TRBJ2-1; 7 nucleotides match TRBD2. The CDR3 has 13 amino acids. Unmatched junction bases numbered 1, after V lost 4 bases and J lost 4 bases. Germline CDR1 PRHDT, CDR2 FYEKMQ (reference sequence). The CDR3 sequence is CASSSSGYNEQFF. For the CDR3, the DNA is TGTGCCAGCAGCTCTAGCGGATACAATGAGCAGTTCTTC. Complete variable domain (other parts from reference TRBV13 and TRBJ2-1): AAGVIQSPRHLIKEKRETATLKCYPIPRHDTVYWYQQGPGQDPQFLISFYEKMQSDKGSIPDRFSAQQFSDYHSELNMSSLELGDSALYFCASSSSGYNEQFFGPGTRLTVL.

On this clonotype itself: An end of the junction differs from the germline gene, which may be a read error. V and J are TRBV6-2 or TRBV6-3 and TRBJ2-1; TRBD2 agrees at 7 bases. The CDR3 loop spans 15 amino acids. CDR1 and CDR2 from the germline V gene are MNHEY and SVGEGT. The CDR3 loop is CASSLAGVQYNEQSF. CDR3 coding DNA: TGTGCAAGCAGTTTGGCGGGAGTACAGTACAATGAGCAGTCCTTC.